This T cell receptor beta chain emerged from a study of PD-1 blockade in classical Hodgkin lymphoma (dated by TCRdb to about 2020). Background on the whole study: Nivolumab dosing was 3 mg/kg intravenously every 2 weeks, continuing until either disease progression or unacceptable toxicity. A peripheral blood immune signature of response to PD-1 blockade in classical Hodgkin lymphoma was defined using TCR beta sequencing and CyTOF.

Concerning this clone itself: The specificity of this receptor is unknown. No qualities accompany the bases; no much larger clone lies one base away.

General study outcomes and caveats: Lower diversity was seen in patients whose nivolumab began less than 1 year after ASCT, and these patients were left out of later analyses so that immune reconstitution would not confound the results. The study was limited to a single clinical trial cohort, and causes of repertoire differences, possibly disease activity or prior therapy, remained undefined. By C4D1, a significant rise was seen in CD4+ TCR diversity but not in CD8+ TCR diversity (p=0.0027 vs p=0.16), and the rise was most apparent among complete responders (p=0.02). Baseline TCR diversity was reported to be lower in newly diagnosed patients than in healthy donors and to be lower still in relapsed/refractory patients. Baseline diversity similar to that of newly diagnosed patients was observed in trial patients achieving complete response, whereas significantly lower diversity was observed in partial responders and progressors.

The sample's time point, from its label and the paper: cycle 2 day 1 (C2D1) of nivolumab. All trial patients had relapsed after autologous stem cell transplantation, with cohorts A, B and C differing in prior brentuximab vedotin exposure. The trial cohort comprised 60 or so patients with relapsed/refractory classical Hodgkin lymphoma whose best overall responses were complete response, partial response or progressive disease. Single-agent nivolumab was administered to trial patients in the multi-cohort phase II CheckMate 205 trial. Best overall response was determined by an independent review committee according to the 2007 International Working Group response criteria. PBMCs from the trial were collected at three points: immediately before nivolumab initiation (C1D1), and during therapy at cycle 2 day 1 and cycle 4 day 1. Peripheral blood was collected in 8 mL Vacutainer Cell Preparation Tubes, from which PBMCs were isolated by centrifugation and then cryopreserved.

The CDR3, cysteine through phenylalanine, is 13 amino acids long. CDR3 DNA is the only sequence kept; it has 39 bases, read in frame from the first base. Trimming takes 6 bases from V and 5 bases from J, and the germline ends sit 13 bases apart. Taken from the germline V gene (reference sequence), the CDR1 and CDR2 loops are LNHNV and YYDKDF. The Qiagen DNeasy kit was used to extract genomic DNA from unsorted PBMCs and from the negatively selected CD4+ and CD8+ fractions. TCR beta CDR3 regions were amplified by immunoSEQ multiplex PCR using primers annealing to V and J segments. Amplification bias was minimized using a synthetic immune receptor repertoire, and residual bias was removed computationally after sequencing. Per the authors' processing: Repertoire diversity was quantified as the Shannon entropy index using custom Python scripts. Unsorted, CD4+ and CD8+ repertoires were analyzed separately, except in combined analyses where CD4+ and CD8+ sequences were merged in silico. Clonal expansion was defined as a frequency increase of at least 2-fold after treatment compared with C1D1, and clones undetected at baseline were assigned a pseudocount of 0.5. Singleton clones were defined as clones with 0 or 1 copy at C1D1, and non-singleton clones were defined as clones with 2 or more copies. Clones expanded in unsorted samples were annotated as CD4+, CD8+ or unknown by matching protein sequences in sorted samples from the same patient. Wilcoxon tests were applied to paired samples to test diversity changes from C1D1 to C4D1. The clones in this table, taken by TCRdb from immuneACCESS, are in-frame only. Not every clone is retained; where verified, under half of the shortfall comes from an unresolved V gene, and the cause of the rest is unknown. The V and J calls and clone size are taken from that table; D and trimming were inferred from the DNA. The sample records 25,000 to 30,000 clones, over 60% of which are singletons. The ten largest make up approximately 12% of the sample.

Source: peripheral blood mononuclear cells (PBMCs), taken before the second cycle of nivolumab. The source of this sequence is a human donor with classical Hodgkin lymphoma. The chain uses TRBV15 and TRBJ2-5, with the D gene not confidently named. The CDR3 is CATSPLYGETQYF. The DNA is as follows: TGTGCCACCAGTCCCCTCTATGGTGAGACCCAGTACTTC.